Presented here are 14 T cell receptor beta chains from one specimen sequenced in a study of long-term antiretroviral therapy in people with HIV. Samples were assayed with immunoSEQ v3.0 at survey level. Using immunoSEQ multiplex PCR, the repertoire was profiled, and TCRdb retains in-frame clones only, with some absent. The repertoire has about 21,000 clones, 80% to 90% of them found once; the top ten carry under 3.5%. The sample was unsorted PBMCs, taken 1.9 years after starting antiretroviral therapy. The receptors shown here come from a woman in her 50s with HIV.

The chain recombines TRBV7-2 with TRBJ1-1; D is unresolved. Between the trimmed V and J ends, which lost 0 bases and 2 bases, there was a span of 10 bases. The CDR3 covers 15 residues. Germline-derived CDR1 and CDR2 are SGHTA and FQGNSA. CDR3 loop: CASSLAVTQNTEAFF. The CDR3 DNA reads as TGTGCCAGCAGCTTAGCGGTGACTCAAAACACTGAAGCTTTCTTT.

This clone appeared a few times. The gene calls are TRBV10-3 and TRBJ1-2, with D possibly TRBD1 on 5 matching bases. V shed 4 bases and J shed 6 bases, with 12 bases lying between them. CDR1 ENHRY and CDR2 SYGVKD come from the germline V gene. The CDR3 runs 13 residues. In DNA, the CDR3 is TGTGCCATCAGTGTCGAGGGGAGGAATGGCTACACCTTC. Translated: CAISVEGRNGYTF.

This clone was observed once. The chain joins TRBV7-9 to TRBJ1-2; 7 bases are a match to TRBD1. V lost 4 bases, J lost 2 bases, and 4 bases stayed unmatched. This CDR3 is 14 amino acids long. Germline assignment: CDR1 SEHNR and CDR2 FQNEAQ (reference sequence). The CDR3 DNA follows: TGTGCCAGCAGCTCGAAGACAGGGAACTATGGCTACACCTTC. It yields the protein CASSSKTGNYGYTF.

The V call is TRBV10-3, the J call TRBJ1-3; the match to TRBD1 covers 9 bases. The J segment lost 6 bases and the V segment lost 3 bases, leaving 6 bases of the junction unmatched. Germline lookup yields CDR1 ENHRY and CDR2 SYGVKD. The CDR3 covers 15 residues. This chain's CDR3 is CAISDAGQGVNTIYF. In DNA form, the CDR3 reads TGTGCCATCAGTGACGCGGGACAGGGTGTAAACACCATATATTTT.

The V and J genes are TRBV14 and TRBJ1-1; D remains ambiguous. Deletions cut 0 bases from V and 0 bases from J, with 5 bases between. The CDR3 loop spans 14 amino acids. The germline V gene has CDR1 SGHDN and CDR2 FVKESK. The CDR3 sequence is CASSQDWMNTEAFF. The DNA of the CDR3 is TGTGCCAGCAGCCAAGATTGGATGAACACTGAAGCTTTCTTT.

The chain combines TRBV11-2 with TRBJ1-5; 8 bases map to TRBD1. Germline V gene lookup returns CDR1 SGHAT and CDR2 FQNNGV. The CDR3 is 16 amino acids. Trimming at V came to 5 bases and at J to 2 bases, leaving 8 bases not matched to a gene. CDR3 sequence reads: CASSPRTGRGNQPQHF. The CDR3 region has the DNA TGTGCCAGCAGCCCCCGGACAGGGAGGGGCAATCAGCCCCAGCATTTT.

This clone occurred a few times. The rearrangement uses TRBV7-6 and TRBJ2-1; 8 nucleotides agree with TRBD1. This CDR3 is 14 amino acids long. V dropped 5 bases and J dropped 5; count of bases not matched to a gene: 5. The germline V gene has CDR1 SGHVS and CDR2 FNYEAQ. The CDR3 here is CASSPRTGNNEQFF. CDR3 DNA sequence: TGTGCCAGCAGCCCCCGGACAGGGAACAATGAGCAGTTCTTC.

This chain uses TRBV28 with TRBJ2-7; D remains unclear. V was pared by 3 bases and J by 3 bases, with 6 bases between. Germline V CDR1 and CDR2: MDHEN, SYDVKM. This CDR3 is built from 12 residues. In DNA, the CDR3 is TGTGCCAGCAGTTTCGTGAACTACGAGCAGTACTTC. Protein product: CASSFVNYEQYF.

The chain recombines TRBV10-1 with TRBJ1-1, with 10 bases identical to TRBD1. The CDR3 length is 16 residues. The V segment lost 5 bases and the J segment 1 base; nucleotides outside the gene matches: 7. The V gene's germline CDR1 is WNHNN and CDR2 SYGVQD (reference sequence). CDR3: CASSSTGGARNTEAFF. CDR3 nucleotides: TGCGCCAGCAGTTCGACAGGGGGCGCAAGGAACACTGAAGCTTTCTTT.

This rearrangement joins TRBV7-2 to TRBJ2-4, with 10 bases lining up with TRBD1. Trimming cost V 0 bases and J 0 bases; bases outside gene matches: 8. This CDR3 is 19 amino acids long. CDR1 and CDR2 (germline): SGHTA, FQGNSA. The CDR3 sequence: CASSLAGGTGALAKNIQYF. The CDR3 DNA reads as TGTGCCAGCAGCTTAGCGGGTGGGACAGGGGCTCTAGCCAAAAACATTCAGTACTTC.

This clone was observed a few times. This rearrangement joins TRBV7-8 to TRBJ2-7; 14 bases are a match to TRBD2. The CDR3 has 16 amino acids. Trimming cost V 1 base and J 1 base; bases outside gene matches: 0. The germline V gene encodes CDR1 SGHVS and CDR2 FQNEAQ. The CDR3 nucleotides read TGTGCCAGCAGCTTAGGGACTAGCGGGGGGTCCTACGAGCAGTACTTC. The encoded protein is CASSLGTSGGSYEQYF.

J is TRBJ2-3 and V is TRBV5-8; 7 positions agree with TRBD2. Trimming cost V 4 bases and J 0 bases; bases outside gene matches: 5. CDR1 is SGHTS and CDR2 is YDEGEE in the germline V gene. The CDR3 is made up of 15 amino acids. The CDR3 region has the DNA TGTGCCAGCAGCGCCACTAGCGACAGCACAGATACGCAGTATTTT. It translates to CASSATSDSTDTQYF. The whole variable domain, filled in from reference TRBV5-8 and TRBJ2-3, reads EAGVTQSPTHLIKTRGQQATLRCSPISGHTSVYWYQQALGLGLQFLLWYDEGEERNRGNFPPRFSGRQFPNYSSELNVNALELEDSALYLCASSATSDSTDTQYFGPGTRLTVL.

The J gene is TRBJ1-5, the V gene TRBV7-2, with D maybe TRBD1 (6 bases). The CDR3 runs 16 residues. Trimming left V 1 base short and J 1 base short, with 11 bases between. CDR1 and CDR2 from the germline V gene are SGHTA and FQGNSA. CDR3 sequence (DNA): TGTGCCAGCAGCTTAGGGGCAGGGGCCAGCAATCAGCCCCAGCATTTT. As protein: CASSLGAGASNQPQHF. Filled out from reference TRBV7-2 and TRBJ1-5, the complete variable domain reads GAGVSQSPSNKVTEKGKDVELRCDPISGHTALYWYRQSLGQGLEFLIYFQGNSAPDKSGLPSDRFSAERTGGSVSTLTIQRTQQEDSAVYLCASSLGAGASNQPQHFGDGTRLSIL.

V and J are TRBV9 and TRBJ1-4; D might be TRBD1 (6 bases). This CDR3 spans 15 amino acids. Per germline, CDR1 SGDLS and CDR2 YYNGEE. The V end lost 4 bases, the J end lost 3 bases, and 13 bases lay between the germline ends. The CDR3 reads CASSFTGLPNEKLFF. For the CDR3, the DNA is TGTGCCAGCAGCTTCACAGGGTTGCCTAATGAAAAACTGTTTTTT.